Following are 20 T cell receptor beta chains from one sample sequenced in a study of CD4+ T cells in melanoma. The protocol was immunoSEQ multiplex PCR, while the TCRdb copy is restricted to in-frame clones and leaves out a portion. The table lists fewer than 150,000 clones, nearly 95% of them singletons. The receptors were sampled from a human donor with melanoma.

The gene calls are TRBV7-3 and TRBJ2-3, with 8 bases matching TRBD2. This CDR3 is 17 amino acids long. Germline CDR1 is SGHTA and CDR2 is FQGTGA. After removal of 1 base from V and 6 bases from J, the junction contained 12 bases not matched to a gene. The CDR3 spells CASSLRGSLAGTDTQYF. The CDR3 DNA sequence: TGTGCCAGCAGCTTAAGGGGTTCTCTAGCGGGTACTGATACGCAGTATTTT.

The V call is TRBV9, the J call TRBJ2-4; 8 bases line up with TRBD2. Germline V CDR1 and CDR2: SGDLS, YYNGEE. After removal of 1 base from V and 5 bases from J, the junction contained 5 bases not matched to a gene. CDR3 length: 15 amino acids. The CDR3: CASSVFGGAENIQYF. The CDR3 DNA reads as TGTGCCAGCAGCGTATTCGGGGGGGCGGAAAACATTCAGTACTTC. The full variable domain, rest sourced from reference TRBV9 and TRBJ2-4, is DSGVTQTPKHLITATGQRVTLRCSPRSGDLSVYWYQQSLDQGLQFLIQYYNGEERAKGNILERFSAQQFPDLHSELNLSSLELGDSALYFCASSVFGGAENIQYFGAGTRLSVL.

The chain is built from TRBV11-1 and TRBJ1-1; D is undetermined. The germline CDR1 and CDR2 sequences are SGHAT and FQDESV (reference sequence). V was cut by 2 bases and J by 0 bases, with 10 bases left in between. CDR3 length: 15 residues. The DNA for the CDR3 is TGTGCCAGCAGCTTACAGGTCGCTATGAACACTGAAGCTTTCTTT. This translates into CASSLQVAMNTEAFF.

The chain employs TRBV10-2 and TRBJ1-5; possibly TRBD1 for D (5 bases). Germline V gene sequence: CDR1 WSHSY, CDR2 SAAADI. V was clipped by 3 bases and J by 2 bases, with 8 bases between them. The CDR3 has 14 residues. DNA of the CDR3: TGCGCCAGCAGTGATTGGGGGGGCAATCAGCCCCAGCATTTT. Translation gives CASSDWGGNQPQHF.

The genes are TRBV6-1 and TRBJ2-2, with D possibly matching TRBD1 (5 bases). Germline CDR1 is MNHNS and CDR2 is SASEGT. The CDR3 loop spans 15 amino acids. Trimming took 4 bases from V and 2 from J, leaving 11 bases between them. Written as DNA, the CDR3 is TGTGCCAGCAGTGGTGGTCAGGGCAACACCGGGGAGCTGTTTTTT. This encodes CASSGGQGNTGELFF.

This chain connects TRBV6-1 to TRBJ1-5; 7 positions match TRBD1. With 2 bases clipped from V and 6 bases from J, the junction kept 7 bases outside the gene matches. This CDR3 contains 15 residues. Germline V lookup: CDR1 MNHNS, CDR2 SASEGT. The CDR3 loop reads CASSELGGRGQPQHF. The CDR3 nucleotides read TGTGCCAGCAGTGAACTAGGGGGCAGGGGTCAGCCCCAGCATTTT.

The J gene is TRBJ2-7, the V gene TRBV6-6; weak D call: TRBD2 (5 bases). Per the germline V gene, CDR1 is MNHNY and CDR2 is SVGAGI (reference sequence). CDR3 length: 15 residues. V was pared by 2 bases and J by 1 base, with 12 bases between. For the CDR3, the DNA is TGTGCCAGCAGTTACGGGGTCACGGGATCCTACGAGCAGTACTTC. This sequence encodes CASSYGVTGSYEQYF.

The CDR3 loop is CASSESSAFSHEKLFF. For the CDR3, the DNA is TGTGCCAGCAGTGAGAGTTCGGCATTTAGTCATGAAAAACTGTTTTTT. The V gene is TRBV2, the J gene TRBJ1-4; D remains unclear. From germline, CDR1 is SNHLY and CDR2 FYNNEI. This CDR3 has 16 residues. V shed 3 bases and J shed 6 bases, with 17 bases lying between them. Full variable domain (rest looked up from reference TRBV2 and TRBJ1-4): EPEVTQTPSHQVTQMGQEVILRCVPISNHLYFYWYRQILGQKVEFLVSFYNNEISEKSEIFDDQFSVERPDGSNFTLKIRSTKLEDSAMYFCASSESSAFSHEKLFFGSGTQLSVL.

This clone came up once. The chain links TRBV2 to TRBJ2-5; 7 bases align to TRBD1. This CDR3 region has 15 residues. The germline V gene encodes CDR1 SNHLY and CDR2 FYNNEI. V shed 5 bases, J shed 1 base, and the junction held 7 bases outside the gene matches. The CDR3 sequence: CASSSGQPGQETQYF. CDR3 nucleotides: TGTGCCAGCAGTTCGGGACAGCCCGGCCAAGAGACCCAGTACTTC.

The rearrangement links TRBV6-6 to TRBJ2-3, with D unresolved. Germline V gene lookup returns CDR1 MNHNY and CDR2 SVGAGI (reference sequence). The CDR3 has 15 amino acids. The V gene lost 2 bases and the J gene lost 4 bases, with 13 bases spanning the gap. The CDR3 here is CASSYGALNSDTQYF. For the CDR3, the DNA is TGTGCCAGCAGTTACGGTGCCCTTAACTCAGATACGCAGTATTTT.

This clone was seen a handful of times. The rearrangement joins TRBV11-2 to TRBJ1-1, with D tentatively TRBD1 (5 bases). The ends were cut back, 5 bases at V and 1 base at J, with 11 bases in the middle. The CDR3 extends over 14 amino acids. CDR1 is SGHAT and CDR2 is FQNNGV in the germline V gene. As DNA, the CDR3 is TGTGCCAGCAGCGGGGGAAATTGGAACACTGAAGCTTTCTTT. Translated: CASSGGNWNTEAFF.

This clone was seen a handful of times. The V gene is TRBV13, the J gene TRBJ2-6; tentative D call: TRBD1 (6 bases). The CDR3 is made up of 15 amino acids. Germline V CDR1 and CDR2: PRHDT, FYEKMQ (reference sequence). The ends were cut back, 8 bases at V and 1 base at J, with 12 bases in the middle. The DNA for the CDR3 is TGTGCCAGCTACAGGGCTTCGTCTGGGGCCAACGTCCTGACTTTC. Translating it yields CASYRASSGANVLTF.

This chain links TRBV28 with TRBJ1-1; tentatively, D is TRBD1 (6 bases). The CDR3 has 14 amino acids. Trimming stripped 7 bases from V and 1 base from J, with 13 bases between. Per germline, CDR1 MDHEN and CDR2 SYDVKM. The CDR3 DNA reads TGTGCCAGCACCACTCGAGGGGGGAACACTGAAGCTTTCTTT. This gives the protein CASTTRGGNTEAFF. Full variable domain (remainder filled in from reference TRBV28 and TRBJ1-1): DVKVTQSSRYLVKRTGEKVFLECVQDMDHENMFWYRQDPGLGLRLIYFSYDVKMKEKGDIPEGYSVSREKKERFSLILESASTNQTSMYLCASTTRGGNTEAFFGQGTRLTVV.

The V and J genes are TRBV10-3 and TRBJ1-1; 11 positions match TRBD1. J lost 4 bases, V lost 4 bases, and 5 bases had no gene match. The CDR3 length is 15 residues. Germline V CDR1 and CDR2: ENHRY, SYGVKD. CDR3 nucleotide sequence: TGTGCCATCAGTGCCTCCGGGACAGGGGGCACTGAAGCTTTCTTT. It yields the protein CAISASGTGGTEAFF.

V is TRBV2 and J is TRBJ1-1, with D perhaps TRBD1 (6 bases). The CDR3 consists of 13 residues. Trimming took off 8 bases at V and 3 bases at J, with 13 bases between the two ends. Germline V gene data show CDR1 as SNHLY and CDR2 as FYNNEI. CDR3 region: CASRREGDTEAFF. Written as DNA, the CDR3 is TGTGCCAGCCGGCGGGAGGGGGACACTGAAGCTTTCTTT.

The rearrangement uses TRBV29-1 and TRBJ2-1, with TRBD1 as a possible D gene (5 bases). Germline CDR1 is SQVTM and CDR2 is ANQGSEA. This CDR3 has 14 amino acids. V was pared by 3 bases and J by 3 bases, with 12 bases between. CDR3 protein: CSVDPEQVYNEQFF. The CDR3 coding sequence is TGCAGCGTTGACCCCGAACAGGTCTACAATGAGCAGTTCTTC.

This sequence joins TRBV18 and TRBJ2-4, with TRBD1 as a possible D gene (5 bases). The CDR3 extends over 14 amino acids. The V gene's germline CDR1 is KGHSH and CDR2 LQKENI. The ends were cut back, 5 bases at V and 3 bases at J, with 11 bases in the middle. The DNA of the CDR3 is TGTGCCAGCTCAATACAGGTTGGCAAAAACATTCAGTACTTC. Translating it yields CASSIQVGKNIQYF.

This chain joins TRBV28 and TRBJ1-6; a possible D gene is TRBD1 (6 bases). Germline loops: CDR1 MDHEN, CDR2 SYDVKM. V was clipped by 8 bases and J by 8 bases, with 10 bases between them. This CDR3 is built from 12 residues. For the CDR3, the DNA is TGTGCCAGCGGACAGCCCTATTCACCCCTCCACTTT. Encoded protein: CASGQPYSPLHF.

CDR3 DNA sequence: TGTGCCAGCAGCGTAGCAGGGCCTGGAAACACCATATATTTT. It translates to CASSVAGPGNTIYF. The chain joins TRBV9 to TRBJ1-3; weak D call: TRBD1 (5 bases). CDR3 length equals 14 residues. Trimming shortened V by 0 bases and J by 2 bases, and 6 bases separated the two germline ends. CDR1 and CDR2 (germline): SGDLS, YYNGEE.

This sequence joins TRBV5-1 and TRBJ2-7, with 8 bases that match TRBD1. Trimming removed 6 bases from V and 2 bases from J; junction bases left unmatched: 13. The CDR3 spans 16 residues. Germline V gene sequence: CDR1 SGHRS, CDR2 YFSETQ. The CDR3 protein is CASTPRTGTGTYEQYF. As DNA, the CDR3 is TGCGCCAGCACTCCGAGGACCGGGACAGGAACCTACGAGCAGTACTTC.